This T cell receptor (beta chain) was sequenced in a study of CD8 T cells in ankylosing spondylitis. General study results and limits: Disease-linked clones reportedly concentrated significantly in matched ankylosing spondylitis synovial fluid.

Germline V gene data show CDR1 as SGHTA and CDR2 as FQGNSA. Germline trimming cut 5 bases from V and 4 bases from J; bases unmatched to any gene: 7. CDR3 length: 15 amino acids. At least ten counts were recorded for this clonotype. Its antigen is currently unknown. TCRdb itself ran the 5' RACE reads through MiXCR, one entry per CDR3 protein. The sample holds around 210,000 distinct CDR3 sequences, less than 9.5% seen once. Material: blood, either unsorted or a sorted T cell fraction (not recorded which). This clonotype was sampled from a female donor with ankylosing spondylitis or in good health (not recorded which). This chain uses TRBV7-2 with TRBJ2-1; 8 bases agree with TRBD2. CDR3 DNA: TGTGCCAGCAGCCGTAGCGGGATTTTATACAATGAGCAGTTCTTC. It is translated as CASSRSGILYNEQFF.